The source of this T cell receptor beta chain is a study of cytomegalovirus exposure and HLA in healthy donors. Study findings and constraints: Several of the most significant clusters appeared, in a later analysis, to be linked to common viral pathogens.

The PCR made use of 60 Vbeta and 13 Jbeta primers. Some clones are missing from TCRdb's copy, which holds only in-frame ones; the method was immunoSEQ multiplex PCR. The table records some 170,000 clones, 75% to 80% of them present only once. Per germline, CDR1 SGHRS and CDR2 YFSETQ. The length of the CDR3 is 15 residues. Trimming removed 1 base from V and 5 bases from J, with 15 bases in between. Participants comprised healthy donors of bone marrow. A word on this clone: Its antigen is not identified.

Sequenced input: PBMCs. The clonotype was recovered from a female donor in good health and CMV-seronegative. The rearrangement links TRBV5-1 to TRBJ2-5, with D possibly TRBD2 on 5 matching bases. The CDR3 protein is CASSLSAPAGETQYF. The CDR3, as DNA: TGCGCCAGCAGCTTGTCGGCCCCGGCGGGTGAGACCCAGTACTTC.